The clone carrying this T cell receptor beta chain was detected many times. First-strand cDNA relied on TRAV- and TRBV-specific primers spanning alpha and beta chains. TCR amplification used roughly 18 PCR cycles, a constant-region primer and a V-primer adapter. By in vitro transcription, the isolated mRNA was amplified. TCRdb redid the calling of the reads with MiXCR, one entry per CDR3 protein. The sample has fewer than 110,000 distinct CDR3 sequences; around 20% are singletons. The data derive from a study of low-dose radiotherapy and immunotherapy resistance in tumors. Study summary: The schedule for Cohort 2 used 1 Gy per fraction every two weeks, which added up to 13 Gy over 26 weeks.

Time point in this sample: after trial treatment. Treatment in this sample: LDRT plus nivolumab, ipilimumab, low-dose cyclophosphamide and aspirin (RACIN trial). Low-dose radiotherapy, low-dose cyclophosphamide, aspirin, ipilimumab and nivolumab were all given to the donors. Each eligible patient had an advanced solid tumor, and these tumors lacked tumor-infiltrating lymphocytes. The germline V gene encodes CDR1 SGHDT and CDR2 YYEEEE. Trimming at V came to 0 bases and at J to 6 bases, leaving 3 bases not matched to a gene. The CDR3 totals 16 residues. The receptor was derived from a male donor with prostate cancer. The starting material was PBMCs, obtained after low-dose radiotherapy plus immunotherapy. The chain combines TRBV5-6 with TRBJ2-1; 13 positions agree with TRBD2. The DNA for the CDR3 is TGTGCCAGCAGCTTGGGTACTAGCGGGGGGGCCAATGAGCAGTTCTTC. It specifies CASSLGTSGGANEQFF.